This T cell receptor beta chain was profiled in a study of blood T cell repertoires in COVID-19. Across the whole study: From the United States, Italy and Spain came samples of acute and convalescent COVID-19.

The data were produced by immunoSEQ multiplex PCR, yet TCRdb's version contains in-frame clones alone and is incomplete. The sample lists around 61,000 clones; roughly 89% were seen once. The Seattle patients, enrolled during active infection, were followed longitudinally. This sequence was found in a woman aged 55-69 years with COVID-19, enrolled during active disease. Sequencing was performed on peripheral blood.

CDR3 in DNA: TGTGCCAGCAGCCTCAGGGGTCCCCTGGAGACTGAAGCTTTCTTT. Translating gives CASSLRGPLETEAFF. The V gene is TRBV5-6, the J gene TRBJ1-1; possible D gene TRBD1, 6 bases. V was clipped by 4 bases and J by 5 bases, with 18 bases between them. There are 15 residues in the CDR3. Germline V gene lookup returns CDR1 SGHDT and CDR2 YYEEEE.